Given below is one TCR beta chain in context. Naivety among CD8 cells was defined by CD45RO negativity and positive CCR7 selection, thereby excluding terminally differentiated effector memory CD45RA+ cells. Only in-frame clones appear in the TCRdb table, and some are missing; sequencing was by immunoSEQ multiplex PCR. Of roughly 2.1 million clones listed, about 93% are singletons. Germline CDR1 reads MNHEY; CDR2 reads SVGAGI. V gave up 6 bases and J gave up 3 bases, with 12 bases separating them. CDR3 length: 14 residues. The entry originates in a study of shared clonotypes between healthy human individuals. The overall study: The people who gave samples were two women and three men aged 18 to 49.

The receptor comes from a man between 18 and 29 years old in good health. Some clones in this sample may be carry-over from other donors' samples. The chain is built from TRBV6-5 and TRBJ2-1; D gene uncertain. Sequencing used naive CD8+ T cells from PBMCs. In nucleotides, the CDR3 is TGTGCCAGCAGCATCAGAGTTGGCTACAATGAGCAGTTCTTC. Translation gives CASSIRVGYNEQFF.